Below, one T cell receptor beta chain is given with its context. Its antigen is not known. The CDR3 is made up of 15 amino acids. The V segment lost 5 bases and the J segment 4 bases; nucleotides outside the gene matches: 8. The germline gives CDR1 MNHEY, CDR2 SMNVEV (reference sequence). These data are taken from a study of CD8 T cells in ankylosing spondylitis. The study's findings and limits: As reported, disease-linked clones showed significant enrichment in matched ankylosing spondylitis synovial fluid. In ankylosing spondylitis blood, a motif of fewer than 10 highly homologous TCR beta variants appeared characteristic.

MiXCR, run by TCRdb on the 5' RACE reads, gives a single entry per CDR3 protein. This sample yields about 840,000 distinct CDR3 sequences, of which 10% to 15% are seen a single time; roughly 0.51% belongs to the top ten. Sample: blood, either unsorted or a sorted T cell fraction (not recorded which). J is TRBJ2-7 and V is TRBV27; 10 bases agree with TRBD2. This TCR was recovered from a male donor with ankylosing spondylitis. The CDR3 sequence: CASSRLAGLGYEQYF. As DNA, the CDR3 is TGTGCCAGCAGTCGACTAGCGGGCCTCGGGTACGAGCAGTACTTC.